Included here is one TCR beta chain sequence, with context. Its antigen is unknown. Each sample had two DNA replicates, around 0.53 ug blood or roughly 1.4 ug tissue. The data were produced by immunoSEQ multiplex PCR, yet TCRdb's version contains in-frame clones alone and is incomplete. The profile shows 45,000 to 60,000 clones, approximately 80% of them singletons. The entry originates in a study of early stage breast cancer tumors. Study findings and constraints: Tumors had roughly 2.4-fold higher T cell density and higher clonality than adjacent normal breast tissue. Functional markers like CD4, CD8 and FOXP3 were missed in bulk sequencing.

CDR1 and CDR2 (germline): LGHNA, YNFKEQ. V shed 4 bases and J 7 bases; nucleotides not matched to a gene: 6. The CDR3 has 14 residues. The rearrangement uses TRBV4-2 and TRBJ1-2, with 10 bases fitting TRBD1. The clonotype originates from a person aged 45 to 59 with breast cancer. The sequenced sample was blood. The DNA for the CDR3 is TGTGCCAGCAGCCGATACGGGACAGGGGTTGGCTACACCTTC. Protein sequence: CASSRYGTGVGYTF.